The entry below describes one T cell receptor beta chain. Which antigen it targets is not known. No quality values exist for individual bases; no much larger clone is one base distant. These data come from a study of T cell clones after liver transplantation (dated by TCRdb to about 2019). Broadly, across the study: The samples were obtained from ITN030ST, a randomized trial that attempted immunosuppression withdrawal within 2 years after liver transplantation. After a pre-transplant mixed lymphocyte reaction, TCRbeta sequencing was used to pinpoint donor-reactive T cell clones, which were subsequently tracked in post-transplant blood. As an antigen-independent comparator for donor-reactive sequences, third party-reactive TCRbeta sequences were also identified from pre-transplant MLRs. Of the eight recipients, a few were HCV-positive, while the remaining recipients had been transplanted for non-autoimmune, non-viral indications. The subjects received no induction therapy and were kept on standard immunosuppression until randomization at 12-24 months post-transplant. Tolerance was defined as complete withdrawal of immunosuppression for at least one year without a rise in liver enzymes beyond twice the upper limit of normal. Blood samples were taken pre-transplant, pre-randomization before withdrawal, and post-randomization after full withdrawal or failed withdrawal. The studied cohort comprised 8 liver transplant recipients, 3 classified as tolerant and 5 as non-tolerant.

According to the study, the label for this sample's time point signals: pre-transplant. Unstimulated PBMCs, after thawing, were stained for CD3, CD4 and CD8 and then FACS-sorted into CD3+CD4+ and CD3+CD8+ populations. Each of the 8 studied subjects was randomized to immunosuppression withdrawal. The Qiagen DNeasy Blood and Tissue Kit was used to isolate genomic DNA. There are 14 amino acids in the CDR3, from cysteine to phenylalanine inclusive. The kept DNA is CDR3 alone, 42 bases in frame from the first base. The germline V gene yields SGHVS for CDR1 and FQNEAQ for CDR2. Deletion took 5 bases off V and 4 bases off J, with a span of 14 bases between the germline ends. High-throughput TCRbeta CDR3 sequencing of frozen genomic DNA was performed by immunoSEQ, with PCR amplification, mapping, bias correction and internal controls included. Regarding the original processing steps: Productive rearrangements were kept, and unique TCRbeta sequences were defined by CDR3 nucleotide sequence plus V and J gene. Donor-reactive sequences required at least 5-fold expansion in CFSE-low cells versus unstimulated pre-transplant cells and at least 0.01% frequency. Minimum frequency thresholds were set for each subject based on the unstimulated sample with the lowest template count, ensuring at least 90% detection power. Jensen-Shannon divergence between the top 1000 TCRbeta sequences after and before transplant was used to measure repertoire turnover. Two-sided Fisher's exact tests were used to test for changes in how often donor-reactive sequences were detected. Not all clones reach the TCRdb copy of this immuneACCESS table, which keeps in-frame sequences only. Checked studies attribute under half of the gap to unresolved V genes and leave the rest unexplained. V and J calls plus clone size are reproduced from that table; the DNA served to infer D and trimming. The sample data list over 50,000 clones, and about four fifths of these were observed just once. Around 8.5% of the sample rests with the top ten.

General study outcomes and caveats: Donor-reactive sequences decreased more than third party-reactive sequences, which suggests partial antigen-specific deletion that was not related to withdrawal success. Circulating donor-reactive CD4 TCRbeta sequences fell significantly post-transplant in most of the 8 subjects, irrespective of tolerance or HCV status. In two subjects, low numbers of available donor cells limited the measurable donor-reactive repertoire. Because no allograft tissue specimens were available, donor-reactive T cells may have migrated into the graft instead of being deleted. The conclusions were preliminary, being limited by small, heterogeneous patient numbers and by non-standardized post-transplant time points. Once repertoire turnover was taken into account, donor-reactive detection showed a significant reduction for CD4 in 7 of 8 subjects and for CD8 in 8 of 8.

Sequencing used CD4+ T cells from blood, obtained before liver transplant. This receptor chain uses TRBV7-8 and TRBJ1-1, and possibly TRBD1, on 5 matching bases. This clonotype was sampled from a human donor who received a liver transplant. In nucleotides, the sequence is TGTGCCAGCAGCCGGGACCTCAAAAGCACTGAAGCTTTCTTT. This codes for CASSRDLKSTEAFF.